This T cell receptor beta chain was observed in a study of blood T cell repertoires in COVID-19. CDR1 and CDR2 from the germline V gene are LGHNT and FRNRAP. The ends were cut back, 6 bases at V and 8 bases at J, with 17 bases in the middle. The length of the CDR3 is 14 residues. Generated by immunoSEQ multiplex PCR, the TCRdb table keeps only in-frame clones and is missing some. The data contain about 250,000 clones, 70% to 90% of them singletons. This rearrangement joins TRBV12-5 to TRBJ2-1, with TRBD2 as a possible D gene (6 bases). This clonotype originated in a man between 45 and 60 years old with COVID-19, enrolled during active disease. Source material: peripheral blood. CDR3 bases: TGTGCTAGTGGGTCCTTCGGGGGTAGGTATGAGCAGTTCTTC. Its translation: CASGSFGGRYEQFF.